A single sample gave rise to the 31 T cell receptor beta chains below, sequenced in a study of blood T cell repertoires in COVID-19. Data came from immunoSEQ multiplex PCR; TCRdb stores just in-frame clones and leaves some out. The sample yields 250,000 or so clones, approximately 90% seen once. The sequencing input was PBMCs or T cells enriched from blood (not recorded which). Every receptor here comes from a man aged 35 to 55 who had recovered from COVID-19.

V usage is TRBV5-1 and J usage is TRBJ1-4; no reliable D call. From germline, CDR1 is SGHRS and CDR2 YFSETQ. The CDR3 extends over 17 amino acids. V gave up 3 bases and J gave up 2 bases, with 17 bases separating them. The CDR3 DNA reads TGCGCCAGCAGCTGGAAGACCGGAGGAGCGACTAATGAAAAACTGTTTTTT. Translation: CASSWKTGGATNEKLFF.

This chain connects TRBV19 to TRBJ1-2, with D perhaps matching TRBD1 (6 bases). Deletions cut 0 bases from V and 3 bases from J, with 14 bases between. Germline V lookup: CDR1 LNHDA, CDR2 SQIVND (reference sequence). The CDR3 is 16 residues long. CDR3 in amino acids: CASSIEGAGVDYGYTF. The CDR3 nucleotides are TGTGCCAGTAGTATAGAAGGGGCAGGGGTCGACTATGGCTACACCTTC. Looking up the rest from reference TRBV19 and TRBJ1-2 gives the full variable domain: DGGITQSPKYLFRKEGQNVTLSCEQNLNHDAMYWYRQDPGQGLRLIYYSQIVNDFQKGDIAEGYSVSREKKESFPLTVTSAQKNPTAFYLCASSIEGAGVDYGYTFGSGTRLTVV.

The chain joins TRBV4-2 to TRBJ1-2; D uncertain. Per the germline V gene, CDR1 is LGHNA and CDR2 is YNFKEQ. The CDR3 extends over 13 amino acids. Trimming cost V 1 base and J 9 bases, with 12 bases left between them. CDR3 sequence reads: CASSQVPGVSYTF. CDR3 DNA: TGTGCCAGCAGCCAAGTTCCCGGGGTCAGCTACACCTTC.

The CDR3: CASSPQSGQGYEQYF. CDR3 nucleotides: TGTGCCAGCAGCCCGCAGTCCGGACAGGGATACGAGCAGTACTTC. The chain carries TRBV6-5 and TRBJ2-7, with 8 bases aligning to TRBD1. Trimming at V came to 6 bases and at J to 4 bases, leaving 11 bases not matched to a gene. This CDR3 comprises 15 residues. Germline CDR1 is MNHEY and CDR2 is SVGAGI.

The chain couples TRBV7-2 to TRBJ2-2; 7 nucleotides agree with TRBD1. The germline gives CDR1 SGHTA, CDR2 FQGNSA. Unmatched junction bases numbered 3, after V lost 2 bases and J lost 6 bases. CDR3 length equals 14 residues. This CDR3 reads CASSLTQGAGELFF. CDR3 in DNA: TGTGCCAGCAGCTTAACGCAGGGGGCCGGGGAGCTGTTTTTT.

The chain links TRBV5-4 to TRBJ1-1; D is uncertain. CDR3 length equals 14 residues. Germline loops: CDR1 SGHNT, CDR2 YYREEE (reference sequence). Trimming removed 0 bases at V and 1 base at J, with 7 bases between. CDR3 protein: CASSLDGPNTEAFF. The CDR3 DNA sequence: TGTGCCAGCAGCTTGGACGGTCCGAACACTGAAGCTTTCTTT.

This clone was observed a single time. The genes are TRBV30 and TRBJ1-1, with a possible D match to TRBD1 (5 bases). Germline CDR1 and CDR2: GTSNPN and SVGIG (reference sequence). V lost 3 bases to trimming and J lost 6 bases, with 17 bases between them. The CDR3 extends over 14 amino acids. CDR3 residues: CAWSYPGYQAEAFF. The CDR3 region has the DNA TGTGCCTGGAGCTACCCAGGGTATCAGGCTGAAGCTTTCTTT.

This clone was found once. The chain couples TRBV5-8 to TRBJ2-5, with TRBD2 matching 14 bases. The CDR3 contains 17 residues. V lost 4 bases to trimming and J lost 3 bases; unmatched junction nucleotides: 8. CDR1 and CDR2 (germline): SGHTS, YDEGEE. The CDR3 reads CASSPEGLAGAEETQYF. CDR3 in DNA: TGTGCCAGCAGCCCGGAGGGACTAGCGGGAGCAGAAGAGACCCAGTACTTC.

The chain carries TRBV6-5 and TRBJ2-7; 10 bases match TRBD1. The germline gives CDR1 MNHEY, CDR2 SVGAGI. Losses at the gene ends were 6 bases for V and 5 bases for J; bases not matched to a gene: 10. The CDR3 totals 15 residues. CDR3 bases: TGTGCCAGCAGGATCCCGGGACAGGGGTTTGACGAGCAGTACTTC. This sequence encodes CASRIPGQGFDEQYF.

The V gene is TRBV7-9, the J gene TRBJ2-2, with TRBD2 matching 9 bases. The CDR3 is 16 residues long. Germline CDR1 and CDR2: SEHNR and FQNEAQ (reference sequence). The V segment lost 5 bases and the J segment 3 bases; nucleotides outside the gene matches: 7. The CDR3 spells CASSPPTSGDTGELFF. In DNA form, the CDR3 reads TGTGCCAGCAGCCCACCGACTAGCGGAGACACCGGGGAGCTGTTTTTT. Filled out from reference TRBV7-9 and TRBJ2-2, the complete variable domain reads DTGVSQNPRHKITKRGQNVTFRCDPISEHNRLYWYRQTLGQGPEFLTYFQNEAQLEKSRLLSDRFSAERPKGSFSTLEIQRTEQGDSAMYLCASSPPTSGDTGELFFGEGSRLTVL.

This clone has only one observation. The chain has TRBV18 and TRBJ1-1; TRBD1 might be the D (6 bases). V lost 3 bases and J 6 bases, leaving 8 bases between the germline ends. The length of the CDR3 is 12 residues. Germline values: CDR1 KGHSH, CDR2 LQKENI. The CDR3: CASSPDRSEAFF. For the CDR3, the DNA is TGTGCCAGCTCACCGGACAGATCTGAAGCTTTCTTT.

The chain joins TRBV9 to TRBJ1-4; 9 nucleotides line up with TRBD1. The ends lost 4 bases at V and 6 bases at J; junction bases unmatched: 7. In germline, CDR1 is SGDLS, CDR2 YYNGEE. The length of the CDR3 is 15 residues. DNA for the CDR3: TGTGCCAGCAGCCCGCGGACAGGGGAGGATGAAAAACTGTTTTTT. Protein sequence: CASSPRTGEDEKLFF. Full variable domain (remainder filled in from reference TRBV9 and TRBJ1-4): DSGVTQTPKHLITATGQRVTLRCSPRSGDLSVYWYQQSLDQGLQFLIQYYNGEERAKGNILERFSAQQFPDLHSELNLSSLELGDSALYFCASSPRTGEDEKLFFGSGTQLSVL.

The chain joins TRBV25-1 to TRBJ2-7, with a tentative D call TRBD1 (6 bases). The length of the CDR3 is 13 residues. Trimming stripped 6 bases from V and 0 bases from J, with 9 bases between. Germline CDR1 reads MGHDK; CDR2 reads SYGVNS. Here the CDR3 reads CASRGAGSYEQYF. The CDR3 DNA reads TGTGCCAGCAGGGGGGCAGGCTCCTACGAGCAGTACTTC.

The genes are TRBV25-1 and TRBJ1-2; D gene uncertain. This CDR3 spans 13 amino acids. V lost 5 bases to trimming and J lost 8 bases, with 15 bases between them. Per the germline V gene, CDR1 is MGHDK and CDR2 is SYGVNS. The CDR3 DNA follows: TGTGCCAGCAGTCCGACTAGGGCTCGCGGCTACACCTTC. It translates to CASSPTRARGYTF.

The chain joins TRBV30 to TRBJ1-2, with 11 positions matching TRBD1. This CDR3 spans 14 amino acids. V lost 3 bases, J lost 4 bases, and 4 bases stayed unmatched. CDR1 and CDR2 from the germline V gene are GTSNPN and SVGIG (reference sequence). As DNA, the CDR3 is TGTGCCTGGAGCGGGGACAGGGGGAGCTATGGCTACACCTTC. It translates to CAWSGDRGSYGYTF. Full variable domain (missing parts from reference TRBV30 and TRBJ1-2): SQTIHQWPATLVQPVGSPLSLECTVEGTSNPNLYWYRQAAGRGLQLLFYSVGIGQISSEVPQNLSASRPQDRQFILSSKKLLLSDSGFYLCAWSGDRGSYGYTFGSGTRLTVV.

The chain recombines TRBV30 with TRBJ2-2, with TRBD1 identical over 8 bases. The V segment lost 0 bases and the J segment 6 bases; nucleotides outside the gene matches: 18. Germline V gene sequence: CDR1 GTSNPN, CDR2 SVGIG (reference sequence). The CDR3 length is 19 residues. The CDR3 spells CAWSVQGRGRETKAGELFF. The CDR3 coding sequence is TGTGCCTGGAGTGTACAAGGCAGGGGGCGCGAAACTAAGGCCGGGGAGCTGTTTTTT. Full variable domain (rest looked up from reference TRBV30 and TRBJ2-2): SQTIHQWPATLVQPVGSPLSLECTVEGTSNPNLYWYRQAAGRGLQLLFYSVGIGQISSEVPQNLSASRPQDRQFILSSKKLLLSDSGFYLCAWSVQGRGRETKAGELFFGEGSRLTVL.

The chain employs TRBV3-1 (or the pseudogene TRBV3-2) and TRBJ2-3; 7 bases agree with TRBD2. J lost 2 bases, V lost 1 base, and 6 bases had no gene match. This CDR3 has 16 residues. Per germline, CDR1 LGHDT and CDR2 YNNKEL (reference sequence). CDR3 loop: CASSQAGSGATDTQYF. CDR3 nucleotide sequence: TGTGCCAGCAGCCAAGCGGGCAGCGGGGCCACAGATACGCAGTATTTT.

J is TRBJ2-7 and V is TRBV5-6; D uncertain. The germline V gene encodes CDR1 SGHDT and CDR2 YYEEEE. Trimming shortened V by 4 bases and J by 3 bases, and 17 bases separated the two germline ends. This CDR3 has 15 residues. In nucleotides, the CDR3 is TGTGCCAGCAGCCTGGCGGCAGGTCTTTACTACGAGCAGTACTTC. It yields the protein CASSLAAGLYYEQYF.

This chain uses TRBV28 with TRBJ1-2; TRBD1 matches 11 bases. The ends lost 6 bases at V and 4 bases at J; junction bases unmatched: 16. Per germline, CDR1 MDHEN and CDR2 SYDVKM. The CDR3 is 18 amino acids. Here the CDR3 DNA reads TGTGCCAGCAGAACTAAGGACAGGGGGCTCTTTTGGAGCTATGGCTACACCTTC. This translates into CASRTKDRGLFWSYGYTF.

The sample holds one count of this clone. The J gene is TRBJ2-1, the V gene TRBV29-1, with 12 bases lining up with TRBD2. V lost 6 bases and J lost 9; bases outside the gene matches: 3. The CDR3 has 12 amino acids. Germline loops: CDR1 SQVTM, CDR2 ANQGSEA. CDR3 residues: CSVGLAGGEQFF. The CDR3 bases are TGCAGCGTGGGACTAGCGGGTGGTGAGCAGTTCTTC.

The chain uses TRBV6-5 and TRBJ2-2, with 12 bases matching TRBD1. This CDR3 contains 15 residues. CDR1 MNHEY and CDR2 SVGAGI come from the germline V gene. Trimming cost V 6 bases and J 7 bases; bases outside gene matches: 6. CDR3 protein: CASSWDRGRGGELFF. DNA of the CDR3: TGTGCCAGCAGCTGGGACAGGGGGCGCGGCGGGGAGCTGTTTTTT.

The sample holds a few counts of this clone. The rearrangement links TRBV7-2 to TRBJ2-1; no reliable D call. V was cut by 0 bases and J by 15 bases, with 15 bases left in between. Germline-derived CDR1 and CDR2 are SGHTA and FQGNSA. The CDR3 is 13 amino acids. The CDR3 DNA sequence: TGTGCCAGCAGCTTAGCTGGTAGTTGGTATCCGTTCTTC. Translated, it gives CASSLAGSWYPFF. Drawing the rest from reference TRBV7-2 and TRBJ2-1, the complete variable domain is GAGVSQSPSNKVTEKGKDVELRCDPISGHTALYWYRQSLGQGLEFLIYFQGNSAPDKSGLPSDRFSAERTGGSVSTLTIQRTQQEDSAVYLCASSLAGSWYPFFGPGTRLTVL.

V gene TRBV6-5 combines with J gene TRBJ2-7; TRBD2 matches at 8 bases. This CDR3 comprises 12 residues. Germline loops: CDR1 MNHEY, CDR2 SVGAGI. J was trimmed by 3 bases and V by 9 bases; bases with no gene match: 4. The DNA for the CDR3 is TGTGCCAGTCAGAGCGGGGGCTACGAGCAGTACTTC. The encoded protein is CASQSGGYEQYF.

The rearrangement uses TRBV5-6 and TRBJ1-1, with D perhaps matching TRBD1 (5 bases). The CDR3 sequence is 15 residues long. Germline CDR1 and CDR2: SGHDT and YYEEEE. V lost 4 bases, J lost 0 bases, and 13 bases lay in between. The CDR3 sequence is CASSGGARVNTEAFF. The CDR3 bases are TGTGCCAGCAGCGGAGGGGCCAGGGTGAACACTGAAGCTTTCTTT.

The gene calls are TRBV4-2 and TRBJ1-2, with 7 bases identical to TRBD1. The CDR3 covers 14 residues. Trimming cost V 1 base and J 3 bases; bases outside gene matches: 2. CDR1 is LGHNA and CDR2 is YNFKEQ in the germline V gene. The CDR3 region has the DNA TGTGCCAGCAGCCAAGGGGACAGTGACTATGGCTACACCTTC. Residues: CASSQGDSDYGYTF.

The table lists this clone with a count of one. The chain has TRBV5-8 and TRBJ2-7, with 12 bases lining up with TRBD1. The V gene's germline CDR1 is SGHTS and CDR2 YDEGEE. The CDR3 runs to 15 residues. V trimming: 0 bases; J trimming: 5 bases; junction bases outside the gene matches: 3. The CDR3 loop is CASSLGGTGGDEQYF. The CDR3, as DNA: TGTGCCAGCAGCTTGGGGGGGACAGGGGGCGACGAGCAGTACTTC.

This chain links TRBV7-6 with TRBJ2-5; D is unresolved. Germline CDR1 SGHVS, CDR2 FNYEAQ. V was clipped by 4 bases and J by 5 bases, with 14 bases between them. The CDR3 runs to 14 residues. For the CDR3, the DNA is TGTGCCAGCAGCTCCAGGCCACAGACGGAGACCCAGTACTTC. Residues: CASSSRPQTETQYF.

The CDR3 DNA sequence: TGTGCCAGCAGCTTAGCGGGCGGGGTCACTGAAGCTTTCTTT. It encodes CASSLAGGVTEAFF. This chain links TRBV7-6 with TRBJ1-1; D is undetermined. The germline V gene has CDR1 SGHVS and CDR2 FNYEAQ. Trimming removed 0 bases at V and 4 bases at J, with 9 bases between. This CDR3 has 14 amino acids.

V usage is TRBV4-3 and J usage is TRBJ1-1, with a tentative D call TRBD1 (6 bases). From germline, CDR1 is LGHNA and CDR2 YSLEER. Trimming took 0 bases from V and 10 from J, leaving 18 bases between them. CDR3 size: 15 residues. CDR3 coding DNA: TGCGCCAGCAGCCAAGACGGTCGGGGGGCAGGCGGAGCTTTCTTT. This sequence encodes CASSQDGRGAGGAFF.

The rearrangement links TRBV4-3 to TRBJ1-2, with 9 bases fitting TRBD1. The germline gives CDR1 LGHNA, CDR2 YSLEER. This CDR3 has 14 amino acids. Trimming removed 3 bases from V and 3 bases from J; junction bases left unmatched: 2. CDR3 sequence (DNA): TGCGCCAGCAGCCATACAGGGGGCGACTATGGCTACACCTTC. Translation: CASSHTGGDYGYTF.

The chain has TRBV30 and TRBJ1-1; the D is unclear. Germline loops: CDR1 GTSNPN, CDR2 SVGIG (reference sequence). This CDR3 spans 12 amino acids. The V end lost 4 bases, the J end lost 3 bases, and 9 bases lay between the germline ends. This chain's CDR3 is CAWNPGYTEAFF. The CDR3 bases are TGTGCCTGGAATCCGGGGTACACTGAAGCTTTCTTT.